A single sample is the source of the 17 T cell receptor beta chains below, sequenced in a study of T cells after yellow fever vaccination. TCRdb used MiXCR to reprocess the 5' RACE reads, holding one entry per CDR3 protein. Among 400,000 to 450,000 distinct CDR3 sequences listed, approximately 18% were seen once. This specimen consisted of PBMCs, obtained before the yellow fever booster vaccination. These receptors originate from a man aged 18 to 30 who received the YFV17D yellow fever vaccine.

The chain carries TRBV12-3 or TRBV12-4 and TRBJ1-1, with D unresolved. V was pared by 6 bases and J by 2 bases, with 13 bases between. The CDR3 is 14 amino acids. This CDR3 is CASSRTGPNTEAFF. The CDR3 DNA follows: TGTGCCAGCAGCCGAACCGGGCCAAACACTGAAGCTTTCTTT.

This clonotype was seen more than once but under ten times. This rearrangement joins TRBV6-2 or TRBV6-3 to TRBJ2-3, with D uncertain. Looked up from germline, CDR1 is MNHEY and CDR2 is SVGEGT. V lost 3 bases to trimming and J lost 0 bases, with 7 bases between them. The CDR3 covers 14 residues. CDR3 amino acids: CASSYDISTDTQYF. The CDR3, as DNA: TGTGCCAGCAGTTATGATATTAGCACAGATACGCAGTATTTT.

This clonotype was counted at least ten times. The gene calls are TRBV5-6 and TRBJ2-7; TRBD2 aligns across 7 bases. V shed 2 bases, J shed 4 bases, and the junction held 9 bases outside the gene matches. CDR1 and CDR2 (germline): SGHDT, YYEEEE. The CDR3 is made up of 15 amino acids. CDR3 sequence reads: CASSFLTRGEYEQYF. CDR3 nucleotide sequence: TGTGCCAGCAGCTTTCTCACCCGGGGGGAGTACGAGCAGTACTTC.

This chain joins TRBV3-1 and TRBJ2-1, with 8 bases identical to TRBD1. The CDR3 contains 13 residues. The germline V gene encodes CDR1 LGHDT and CDR2 YNNKEL (reference sequence). Unmatched junction bases numbered 6, after V lost 4 bases and J lost 10 bases. CDR3 in DNA: TGTGCCAGCAGCCCTTTAGACAGGGGCGAGCAGTTCTTC. It translates to CASSPLDRGEQFF.

This clonotype came up a few times. This rearrangement joins TRBV5-1 to TRBJ1-1; 7 nucleotides match TRBD1. The CDR3 is made up of 14 amino acids. Germline loops: CDR1 SGHRS, CDR2 YFSETQ. The V segment lost 3 bases and the J segment 4 bases; nucleotides outside the gene matches: 6. The CDR3 nucleotides are TGCGCCAGCAGCTCGAACAGGGGCCCCACTGAAGCTTTCTTT. It is translated as CASSSNRGPTEAFF.

This clonotype was seen only a few times. The V gene is TRBV6-2 or TRBV6-3, the J gene TRBJ2-4; 7 nucleotides agree with TRBD1. Germline CDR1 and CDR2: MNHEY and SVGEGT. V lost 5 bases, J lost 8 bases, and 6 bases stayed unmatched. This CDR3 is 13 amino acids long. Here the CDR3 reads CASSVTGVDIQYF. CDR3 in DNA: TGTGCCAGCAGTGTCACAGGGGTTGACATTCAGTACTTC.

This clonotype came up a few times. This rearrangement joins TRBV4-3 to TRBJ2-7; 9 bases line up with TRBD2. The CDR3 length is 16 residues. Trimming took 1 base from V and 0 from J; bases not matched to a gene: 4. The germline V gene has CDR1 LGHNA and CDR2 YSLEER. CDR3 protein: CASSQGGGVSSYEQYF. CDR3 nucleotide sequence: TGCGCCAGCAGCCAAGGCGGGGGGGTATCCTCCTACGAGCAGTACTTC.

The rearrangement uses TRBV7-7 and TRBJ2-2; 8 nucleotides align to TRBD1. With V trimmed by 6 bases and J by 1 base, 4 bases remained unmatched. The CDR3 contains 15 residues. Per germline, CDR1 SSHAT and CDR2 FNYEAQ (reference sequence). This chain's CDR3 is CASRAGTGNTGELFF. The CDR3 bases are TGTGCCAGCAGAGCCGGGACAGGGAACACCGGGGAGCTGTTTTTT.

Many counts were recorded for this clonotype. The rearrangement joins TRBV3-1 to TRBJ1-2; D is uncertain. Germline V gene data show CDR1 as LGHDT and CDR2 as YNNKEL (reference sequence). This CDR3 is 12 amino acids long. V was shortened by 3 bases and J by 8 bases, with 10 bases between the two germline ends. The CDR3 spells CASSQGESGYTF. DNA of the CDR3: TGTGCCAGCAGCCAGGGTGAGAGCGGCTACACCTTC. Full variable domain (rest looked up from reference TRBV3-1 and TRBJ1-2): DTAVSQTPKYLVTQMGNDKSIKCEQNLGHDTMYWYKQDSKKFLKIMFSYNNKELIINETVPNRFSPKSPDKAHLNLHINSLELGDSAVYFCASSQGESGYTFGSGTRLTVV.

In nucleotides, the CDR3 is TGTGCCAGCAGCTTGGGGGGCCTGGGCAAAAACATTCAGTACTTC. Protein product: CASSLGGLGKNIQYF. The chain has TRBV5-6 and TRBJ2-4; D possibly corresponds to TRBD1 (5 bases). The CDR3 is made up of 15 amino acids. Trimming removed 0 bases from V and 3 bases from J, with 10 bases in between. The V gene's germline CDR1 is SGHDT and CDR2 YYEEEE.

This clonotype was seen more than once but under ten times. The rearrangement joins TRBV3-1 to TRBJ1-6; the D is unclear. V gave up 8 bases and J gave up 8 bases, with 13 bases separating them. From germline, CDR1 is LGHDT and CDR2 YNNKEL (reference sequence). The CDR3 spans 13 residues. CDR3 protein: CASYGGPDSPLHF. The CDR3 bases are TGTGCCAGCTACGGAGGGCCCGATTCACCCCTCCACTTT. Full variable domain (remainder filled in from reference TRBV3-1 and TRBJ1-6): DTAVSQTPKYLVTQMGNDKSIKCEQNLGHDTMYWYKQDSKKFLKIMFSYNNKELIINETVPNRFSPKSPDKAHLNLHINSLELGDSAVYFCASYGGPDSPLHFGNGTRLTVT.

The V gene is TRBV20-1, the J gene TRBJ1-2; D might be TRBD1 (6 bases). Germline V gives CDR1 DFQATT, CDR2 SNEGSKA (reference sequence). The V end was cut by 4 bases, the J end by 7 bases, with 22 bases between. The CDR3 runs 15 residues. CDR3 region: CSAKERGIGFSGYTF. The CDR3 coding sequence is TGCAGTGCTAAAGAAAGGGGGATTGGATTCTCTGGCTACACCTTC.

V is TRBV20-1 and J is TRBJ2-7; 8 nucleotides agree with TRBD1. The V gene's germline CDR1 is DFQATT and CDR2 SNEGSKA (reference sequence). The CDR3 spans 13 residues. Trimming removed 3 bases from V and 3 bases from J; junction bases left unmatched: 4. CDR3 residues: CSASSDRVYEQYF. The CDR3 nucleotides read TGCAGTGCTAGCTCGGACAGGGTCTACGAGCAGTACTTC.

This clonotype was seen a handful of times. The V gene is TRBV20-1, the J gene TRBJ2-1, with D uncertain. Germline assignment: CDR1 DFQATT and CDR2 SNEGSKA (reference sequence). The length of the CDR3 is 15 residues. V dropped 0 bases and J dropped 5 bases, with 14 bases sitting between them. The CDR3 here is CSARDNRLDHNEQFF. The CDR3 region has the DNA TGCAGTGCTAGAGATAATAGACTGGATCACAATGAGCAGTTCTTC.

This clonotype has just a few counts. This chain uses TRBV2 with TRBJ1-2, with 7 bases lining up with TRBD1. Germline V gene data show CDR1 as SNHLY and CDR2 as FYNNEI. The J segment lost 4 bases and the V segment lost 1 base, leaving 9 bases of the junction unmatched. The CDR3 loop spans 16 amino acids. The CDR3 DNA reads as TGTGCCAGCAGTGAAGGCTACAAGCAGGGGGGCTATGGCTACACCTTC. This translates into CASSEGYKQGGYGYTF. The full variable domain, in which reference TRBV2 and TRBJ1-2 provide the parts outside the CDR3, is EPEVTQTPSHQVTQMGQEVILRCVPISNHLYFYWYRQILGQKVEFLVSFYNNEISEKSEIFDDQFSVERPDGSNFTLKIRSTKLEDSAMYFCASSEGYKQGGYGYTFGSGTRLTVV.

The gene calls are TRBV11-1 and TRBJ2-2; D is uncertain. Germline V gene data show CDR1 as SGHAT and CDR2 as FQDESV (reference sequence). This CDR3 is 14 amino acids long. Trimming cost V 5 bases and J 1 base, with 8 bases left between them. The DNA for the CDR3 is TGTGCCAGCAGCCGTTCGAGGAACACCGGGGAGCTGTTTTTT. This sequence encodes CASSRSRNTGELFF.

This clonotype was seen a handful of times. The chain uses TRBV6-5 and TRBJ2-1; D gene unclear. This CDR3 has 12 amino acids. The ends were cut back, 8 bases at V and 4 bases at J, with 9 bases in the middle. Germline V CDR1 and CDR2: MNHEY, SVGAGI. The CDR3 DNA is TGTGCCAGCTCCCGAACTTACAATGAGCAGTTCTTC. Translated: CASSRTYNEQFF.